This record covers a single T cell receptor (beta chain). In its sample, this clonotype was seen a few times. This receptor's antigen is unknown. Within one base of it there is no much larger clone, and no base qualities were kept. Trimming leaves V shorter by 8 bases and J shorter by 4 bases, with the junction holding 5 bases beyond the gene matches. CDR1 and CDR2 are drawn from the germline V gene: SGHDN, FVKESK. The CDR3 starts with the cysteine, ends with the phenylalanine, and has 14 residues. The entry retains the CDR3 DNA only, 42 bases that are in frame from base 1. These data originate in a study of CD8 T cells in ankylosing spondylitis (dated by TCRdb to 2016 to 2017). Regarding the research as a whole: To find TCR variants linked to disease, the study profiled T cell receptor beta repertoires in ankylosing spondylitis patients and healthy donors. The full study cohort comprised about 25 ankylosing spondylitis patients and 85 to 120 healthy donors. Samples of peripheral blood were taken, and for ankylosing spondylitis patients, synovial fluid was collected as well. Summary of the overall study and its limitations: Some of the motif variants had been reported before in the synovial fluid and blood of reactive arthritis patients, a finding that suggests common disease-initiation mechanisms. The disease-linked clones were reported as significantly enriched in matched synovial fluid samples from ankylosing spondylitis patients. Blood from ankylosing spondylitis patients appeared to be characterized by a TCR beta motif made up of about 8 highly homologous amino acid variants. The disease-linked clones showed a CD8+ phenotype and occurred at relatively low frequencies in peripheral blood.

The listed sequencing device is Illumina HiSeq 2500. Quantitative 5'-RACE with molecular barcodes was used to prepare TCR beta libraries. In the original analysis: A new computational method based on a probabilistic model of VDJ rearrangement was used to identify disease-linked TCR variants. The public reads were reanalyzed by TCRdb: fastp trimming at Q25, MiXCR alignment, in-frame beta chains only. Records with the same CDR3 protein are collapsed into one entry carrying the most frequent genes and DNA. The V and J calls reflect TCRdb's pipeline rather than the authors' work. The sample table records 650,000 to 800,000 distinct CDR3 sequences; 15% to 20% of these occur just once. Of the sample, under 20% is held by the ten largest clones.

Input material: blood, either unsorted or a sorted T cell fraction (not recorded which). This chain is built from TRBV14 and TRBJ2-1, with 10 bases in between that match TRBD2. The sequence was obtained from a male donor with ankylosing spondylitis. The CDR3: CASGIAGGYNEQFF. In nucleotides, the sequence is TGTGCCAGCGGAATAGCGGGGGGATACAATGAGCAGTTCTTC.